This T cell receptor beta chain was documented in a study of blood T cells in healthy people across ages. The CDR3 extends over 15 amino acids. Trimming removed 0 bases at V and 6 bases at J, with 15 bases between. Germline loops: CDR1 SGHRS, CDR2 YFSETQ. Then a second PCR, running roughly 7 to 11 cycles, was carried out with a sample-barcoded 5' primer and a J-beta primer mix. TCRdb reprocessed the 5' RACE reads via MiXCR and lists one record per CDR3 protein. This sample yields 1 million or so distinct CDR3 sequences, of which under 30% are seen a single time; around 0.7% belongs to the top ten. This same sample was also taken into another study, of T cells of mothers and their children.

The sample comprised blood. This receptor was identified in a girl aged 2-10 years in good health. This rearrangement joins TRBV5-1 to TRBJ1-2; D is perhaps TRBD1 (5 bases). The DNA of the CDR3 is TGCGCCAGCAGCTTGGTGGGGCAGGGTACAGATGGCTACACCTTC. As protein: CASSLVGQGTDGYTF.